The 23 T cell receptor beta chains presented below share a single source sample, sequenced in a study of cytomegalovirus exposure and HLA in healthy donors. This PCR relied on a set of 60 Vbeta primers and 13 Jbeta primers. Repertoires were generated with immunoSEQ multiplex PCR, while TCRdb's copy carries only in-frame clones and drops some. Of a few hundred thousand clones in the sample, 80% were seen once. Material: PBMCs. The receptors come from a girl aged 2-10 years in good health and CMV-seronegative.

The V gene is TRBV13, the J gene TRBJ2-7; a possible D gene is TRBD2 (5 bases). Trimming took off 6 bases at V and 0 bases at J, with 12 bases between the two ends. The length of the CDR3 is 14 residues. Germline values: CDR1 PRHDT, CDR2 FYEKMQ (reference sequence). In DNA form, the CDR3 reads TGTGCCAGCAGATCCGTTGGGAGCTCCTACGAGCAGTACTTC. It codes for CASRSVGSSYEQYF.

This chain links TRBV30 with TRBJ1-1; D perhaps matches TRBD1 (5 bases). The CDR3 runs to 15 residues. V was trimmed by 0 bases and J by 1 base, leaving 12 bases between them. Germline values: CDR1 GTSNPN, CDR2 SVGIG (reference sequence). CDR3 region: CAWSVPHGANTEAFF. CDR3 sequence (DNA): TGTGCCTGGAGTGTTCCTCATGGGGCGAACACTGAAGCTTTCTTT.

The CDR3 reads CASSLWVQGLSGNTIYF. CDR3 DNA: TGTGCCAGCAGTTTATGGGTTCAGGGATTATCTGGAAACACCATATATTTT. The V gene is TRBV28, the J gene TRBJ1-3, with D possibly being TRBD1 (5 bases). Germline V lookup: CDR1 MDHEN, CDR2 SYDVKM. Between the trimmed V and J ends, which lost 0 bases and 1 base, there was a span of 13 bases. The CDR3 spans 17 residues. The variable domain in full, completed from reference TRBV28 and TRBJ1-3, reads DVKVTQSSRYLVKRTGEKVFLECVQDMDHENMFWYRQDPGLGLRLIYFSYDVKMKEKGDIPEGYSVSREKKERFSLILESASTNQTSMYLCASSLWVQGLSGNTIYFGEGSWLTVV.

The rearrangement uses TRBV29-1 and TRBJ2-3, with 7 bases lining up with TRBD1. The germline gives CDR1 SQVTM, CDR2 ANQGSEA. The trim removed 7 bases at V and 1 base at J, leaving 5 bases unmatched. The CDR3 covers 13 residues. The CDR3 here is CSATGVRTDTQYF. CDR3 DNA: TGCAGCGCTACAGGGGTGCGCACAGATACGCAGTATTTT.

With regard to this clone: A junction end diverges from the germline sequence, so it may reflect a read error. The rearrangement joins TRBV7-6 to TRBJ1-2, with D perhaps TRBD1 (5 bases). Germline V gene data show CDR1 as SGHVS and CDR2 as FNYEAQ. The length of the CDR3 is 14 residues. This chain's CDR3 is CASSLDPQGGGYTF. CDR3 in DNA: TGCGCCAGCAGCTTAGATCCGCAGGGTGGGGGCTACACCTTC.

This rearrangement joins TRBV9 to TRBJ2-5, with D hard to call. CDR3 length: 14 residues. Looked up from germline, CDR1 is SGDLS and CDR2 is YYNGEE. Trimming left V 1 base short and J 7 bases short, with 14 bases between. The CDR3 sequence: CASSVYPEARTQYF. For the CDR3, the DNA is TGTGCCAGCAGCGTATACCCCGAGGCCAGGACCCAGTACTTC.

The chain combines TRBV2 with TRBJ2-5; TRBD2 aligns across 8 bases. The J call is uncertain, as TRBJ2-7 better fits the DNA end. The CDR3 has 17 residues. Germline CDR1 and CDR2: SNHLY and FYNNEI. The CDR3 DNA follows: TGTGCCAGCAGAGGAAAGACTAGCGCCCGTAGAGTGTACGAGCAGTACTTC. This sequence encodes CASRGKTSARRVYEQYF.

The chain carries TRBV4-2 and TRBJ2-3; 11 bases are shared with TRBD2. The V segment lost 3 bases and the J segment 4 bases; nucleotides outside the gene matches: 9. The CDR3 runs to 17 residues. Germline V gives CDR1 LGHNA, CDR2 YNFKEQ. CDR3 nucleotide sequence: TGTGCCAGCAGCCAGGGTCTTAGCGGGGGGGCAGCAGATACGCAGTATTTT. It is translated as CASSQGLSGGAADTQYF.

This clone came up once. The genes are TRBV18 and TRBJ1-1; 10 nucleotides align to TRBD1. The CDR3 sequence is 15 residues long. The ends lost 2 bases at V and 5 bases at J; junction bases unmatched: 5. In germline, CDR1 is KGHSH, CDR2 LQKENI. As DNA, the CDR3 is TGTGCCAGCTCACCAATGACAGGGGGCTTTACTGAAGCTTTCTTT. Translated: CASSPMTGGFTEAFF. The variable domain in full, completed from reference TRBV18 and TRBJ1-1, reads NAGVMQNPRHLVRRRGQEARLRCSPMKGHSHVYWYRQLPEEGLKFMVYLQKENIIDESGMPKERFSAEFPKEGPSILRIQQVVRGDSAAYFCASSPMTGGFTEAFFGQGTRLTVV.

This sequence joins TRBV7-8 and TRBJ2-7; D possibly corresponds to TRBD1 (6 bases). Per the germline V gene, CDR1 is SGHVS and CDR2 is FQNEAQ. Trimming shortened V by 2 bases and J by 4 bases, and 6 bases separated the two germline ends. The CDR3 is 12 residues long. CDR3 sequence reads: CASSLTGYEQYF. The CDR3 coding sequence is TGTGCCAGCAGCTTAACAGGGTACGAGCAGTACTTC.

This chain connects TRBV29-1 to TRBJ1-1, with 10 bases aligning to TRBD1. Germline values: CDR1 SQVTM, CDR2 ANQGSEA. Trimming removed 6 bases from V and 4 bases from J; junction bases left unmatched: 5. This CDR3 has 13 residues. This chain's CDR3 is CSVGTGVSTEAFF. CDR3 nucleotide sequence: TGCAGCGTGGGGACAGGGGTGAGCACTGAAGCTTTCTTT.

V usage is TRBV5-1 and J usage is TRBJ2-2; the D is unclear. V was shortened by 1 base and J by 1 base, with 11 bases between the two germline ends. This CDR3 spans 16 amino acids. Per germline, CDR1 SGHRS and CDR2 YFSETQ. CDR3 DNA: TGCGCCAGCAGCTTGTTGCCAGGCGTGAACACCGGGGAGCTGTTTTTT. Residues: CASSLLPGVNTGELFF.

The chain employs TRBV7-9 and TRBJ1-1; D gene uncertain. The V and J ends lost 5 bases and 3 bases respectively, with 10 bases between them. The CDR3 loop spans 13 amino acids. CDR1 SEHNR and CDR2 FQNEAQ come from the germline V gene (reference sequence). The chain's CDR3 is CASSGSQDTEAFF. CDR3 DNA sequence: TGTGCCAGCAGCGGATCTCAGGACACTGAAGCTTTCTTT.

The rearrangement uses TRBV7-6 and TRBJ1-3; D possibly corresponds to TRBD1 (6 bases). There are 17 residues in the CDR3. Germline V gene sequence: CDR1 SGHVS, CDR2 FNYEAQ. V was cut by 5 bases and J by 0 bases, with 17 bases left in between. The CDR3 region has the DNA TGTGCCAGCAGCCCCCGGGCGGGGGCAAGCTCTGGAAACACCATATATTTT. Protein product: CASSPRAGASSGNTIYF.

This chain links TRBV6-1 with TRBJ2-4, with D possibly being TRBD1 (6 bases). Germline V CDR1 and CDR2: MNHNS, SASEGT. Between the trimmed V and J ends, which lost 7 bases and 11 bases, there was a span of 21 bases. The CDR3 is made up of 14 amino acids. For the CDR3, the DNA is TGTGCCAGCACGTGGCAGGGGTTAAGAGGGCTTCAGTACTTC. This encodes CASTWQGLRGLQYF.

The chain recombines TRBV6-1 with TRBJ1-1; D is unclear. In germline, CDR1 is MNHNS, CDR2 SASEGT. With 6 bases removed from V and 0 bases from J, the gap between germline ends came to 14 bases. This CDR3 is built from 15 residues. This CDR3 is CASSVKSAMNTEAFF. DNA of the CDR3: TGTGCCAGCAGCGTAAAGAGTGCGATGAACACTGAAGCTTTCTTT.

The V call is TRBV5-1, the J call TRBJ2-3, with 7 bases identical to TRBD2. The CDR3 spans 17 residues. The V gene end was trimmed by 6 bases and the J gene end by 0 bases; junction bases not matched to a gene: 13. CDR1 is SGHRS, CDR2 YFSETQ, per germline. CDR3 loop: CASMDGAGPTSTDTQYF. DNA of the CDR3: TGCGCCAGCATGGATGGAGCGGGGCCAACTAGCACAGATACGCAGTATTTT.

This clone has a handful of counts. The rearrangement joins TRBV5-6 to TRBJ1-2, with TRBD1 matching 8 bases. Losses at the gene ends were 0 bases for V and 8 bases for J; bases not matched to a gene: 9. Germline lookup yields CDR1 SGHDT and CDR2 YYEEEE. The CDR3 totals 15 residues. In nucleotides, the CDR3 is TGTGCCAGCAGCTTGGTGGACAGGGCGTATTGGGGCTACACCTTC. Translated, it gives CASSLVDRAYWGYTF.

The chain uses TRBV7-9 and TRBJ2-3, with 11 positions matching TRBD1. The junction had 5 bases not matched to a gene; V was cut back by 2 bases and J by 7 bases. This CDR3 contains 15 residues. CDR1 SEHNR and CDR2 FQNEAQ come from the germline V gene (reference sequence). As DNA, the CDR3 is TGTGCCAGCAGCTTACCGGGACAGGGGGAAAATACGCAGTATTTT. As protein: CASSLPGQGENTQYF.

Only one count was recorded for this clone. CDR3 loop: CASSIDQRWEKLFF. DNA of the CDR3: TGTGCCAGTAGTATAGATCAACGGTGGGAAAAACTGTTTTTT. This chain connects TRBV19 to TRBJ1-4; D unresolved. Germline CDR1 and CDR2: LNHDA and SQIVND (reference sequence). The CDR3 contains 14 residues. The V gene lost 0 bases and the J gene lost 8 bases, with 10 bases spanning the gap.

In its sample, this clone was seen once. The gene calls are TRBV9 and TRBJ2-7; tentative D call: TRBD2 (6 bases). The germline gives CDR1 SGDLS, CDR2 YYNGEE. This CDR3 has 15 amino acids. Trimming pared 0 bases from V and 2 bases from J, leaving 12 bases between. In DNA, the CDR3 is TGTGCCAGCAGCGTAGTTGCGGGGCCGACCTACGAGCAGTACTTC. This encodes CASSVVAGPTYEQYF.

V and J are TRBV30 and TRBJ1-6; D gene unclear. CDR3 length: 13 residues. Trimming shortened V by 3 bases and J by 10 bases, and 13 bases separated the two germline ends. The germline gives CDR1 GTSNPN, CDR2 SVGIG (reference sequence). The CDR3 here is CAWRRTEYSPLHF. CDR3 nucleotides: TGTGCCTGGAGGCGAACCGAATACTCACCCCTCCACTTT. The full variable domain, in which reference TRBV30 and TRBJ1-6 provide the parts outside the CDR3, is SQTIHQWPATLVQPVGSPLSLECTVEGTSNPNLYWYRQAAGRGLQLLFYSVGIGQISSEVPQNLSASRPQDRQFILSSKKLLLSDSGFYLCAWRRTEYSPLHFGNGTRLTVT.

This rearrangement joins TRBV27 to TRBJ2-7, with TRBD1 identical over 9 bases. The CDR3 consists of 15 residues. The germline V gene has CDR1 MNHEY and CDR2 SMNVEV (reference sequence). Trimming cost V 3 bases and J 6 bases; bases outside gene matches: 9. The CDR3 nucleotides read TGTGCCAGCAGTTTCTCCGGGACAGGGCTTTTCGAGCAGTACTTC. Protein product: CASSFSGTGLFEQYF.